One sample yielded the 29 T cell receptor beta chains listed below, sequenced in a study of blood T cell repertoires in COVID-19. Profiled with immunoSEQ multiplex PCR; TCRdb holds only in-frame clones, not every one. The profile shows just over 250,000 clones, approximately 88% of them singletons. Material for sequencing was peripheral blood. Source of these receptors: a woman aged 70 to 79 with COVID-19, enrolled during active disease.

CDR3 amino acids: CASSPRSYNSPLHF. The CDR3 bases are TGTGCCAGCAGCCCCCGTTCCTATAATTCACCCCTCCACTTT. The chain carries TRBV7-8 and TRBJ1-6, with D unresolved. The V end lost 5 bases, the J end lost 1 base, and 6 bases lay between the germline ends. CDR1 SGHVS and CDR2 FQNEAQ come from the germline V gene. The CDR3 contains 14 residues.

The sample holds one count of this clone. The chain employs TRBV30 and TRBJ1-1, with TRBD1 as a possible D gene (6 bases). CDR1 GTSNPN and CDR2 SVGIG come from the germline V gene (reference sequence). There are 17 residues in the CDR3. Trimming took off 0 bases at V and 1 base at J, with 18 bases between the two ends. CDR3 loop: CAWSVRWEGTRNTEAFF. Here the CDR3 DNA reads TGTGCCTGGAGTGTACGTTGGGAGGGGACACGGAACACTGAAGCTTTCTTT.

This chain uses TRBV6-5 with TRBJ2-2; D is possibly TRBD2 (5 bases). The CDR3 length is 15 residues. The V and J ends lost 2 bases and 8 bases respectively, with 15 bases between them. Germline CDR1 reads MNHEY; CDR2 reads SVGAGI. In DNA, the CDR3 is TGTGCCAGCAGTTACGAGGAGGCAGGTTCAGGGGAGCTGTTTTTT. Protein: CASSYEEAGSGELFF.

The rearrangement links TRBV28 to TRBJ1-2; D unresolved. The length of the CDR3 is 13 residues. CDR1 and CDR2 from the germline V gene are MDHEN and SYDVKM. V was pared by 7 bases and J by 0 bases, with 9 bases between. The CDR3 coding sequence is TGTGCCAGCACATCGGGAGCTAACTATGGCTACACCTTC. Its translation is CASTSGANYGYTF.

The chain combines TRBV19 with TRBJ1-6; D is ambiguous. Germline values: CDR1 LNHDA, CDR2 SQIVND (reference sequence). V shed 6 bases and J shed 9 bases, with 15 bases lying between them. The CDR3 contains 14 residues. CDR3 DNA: TGTGCCAGTAGGACGGGAAATATGGGTTCACCCCTCCACTTT. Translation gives CASRTGNMGSPLHF.

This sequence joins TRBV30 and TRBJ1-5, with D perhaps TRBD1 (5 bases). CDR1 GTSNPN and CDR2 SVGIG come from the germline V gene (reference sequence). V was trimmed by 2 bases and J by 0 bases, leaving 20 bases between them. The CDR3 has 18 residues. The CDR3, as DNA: TGTGCCTGGAGTTCCCTCCCCCGGGGGAGGTATAGCAATCAGCCCCAGCATTTT. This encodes CAWSSLPRGRYSNQPQHF.

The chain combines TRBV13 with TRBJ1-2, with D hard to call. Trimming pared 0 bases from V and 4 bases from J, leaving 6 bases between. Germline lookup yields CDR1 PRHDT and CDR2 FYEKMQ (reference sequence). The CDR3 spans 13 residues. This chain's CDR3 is CASSLGPLYGYTF. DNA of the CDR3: TGTGCCAGCAGCTTAGGTCCCCTCTATGGCTACACCTTC.

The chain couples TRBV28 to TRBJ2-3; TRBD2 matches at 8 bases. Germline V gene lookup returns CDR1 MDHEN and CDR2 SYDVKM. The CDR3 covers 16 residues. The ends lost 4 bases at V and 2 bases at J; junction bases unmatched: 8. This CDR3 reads CASSYSSGQNTDTQYF. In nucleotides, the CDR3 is TGTGCCAGCAGTTATTCTAGCGGGCAAAACACAGATACGCAGTATTTT.

This CDR3 reads CASSSLPRNEQFF. CDR3 in DNA: TGTGCCAGCAGCTCTCTGCCCAGGAATGAGCAGTTCTTC. V usage is TRBV7-3 and J usage is TRBJ2-1; D gene uncertain. This CDR3 comprises 13 residues. V was cut by 4 bases and J by 7 bases, with 11 bases left in between. Germline V lookup: CDR1 SGHTA, CDR2 FQGTGA.

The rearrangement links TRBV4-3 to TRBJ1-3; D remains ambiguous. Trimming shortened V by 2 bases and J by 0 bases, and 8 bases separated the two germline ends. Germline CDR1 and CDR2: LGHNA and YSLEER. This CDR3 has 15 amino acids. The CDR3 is CASSQRYPSGNTIYF. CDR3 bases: TGCGCCAGCAGCCAACGCTACCCCTCTGGAAACACCATATATTTT.

DNA for the CDR3: TGTGCCATCAGTGTAGGGGTCTCTGGGGCCAACGTCCTGACTTTC. The encoded protein is CAISVGVSGANVLTF. This chain uses TRBV10-3 with TRBJ2-6; perhaps TRBD1 as D (5 bases). Trimming removed 4 bases from V and 0 bases from J, with 7 bases in between. The CDR3 length is 15 residues. CDR1 is ENHRY and CDR2 is SYGVKD in the germline V gene.

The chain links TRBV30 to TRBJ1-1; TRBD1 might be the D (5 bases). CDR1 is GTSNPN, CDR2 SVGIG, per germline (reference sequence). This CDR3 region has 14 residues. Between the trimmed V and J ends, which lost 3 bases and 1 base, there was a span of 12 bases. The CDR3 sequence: CAWRTGTGNTEAFF. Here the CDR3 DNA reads TGTGCCTGGAGGACTGGTACAGGGAACACTGAAGCTTTCTTT.

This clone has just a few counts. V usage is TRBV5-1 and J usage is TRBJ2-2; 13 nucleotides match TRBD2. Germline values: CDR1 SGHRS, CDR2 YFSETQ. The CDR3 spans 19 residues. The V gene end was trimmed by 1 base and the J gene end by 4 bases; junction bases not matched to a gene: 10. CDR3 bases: TGCGCCAGCAGCTTGCAGGGGACTAGCGGGATCGGAGGCACCGGGGAGCTGTTTTTT. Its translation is CASSLQGTSGIGGTGELFF.

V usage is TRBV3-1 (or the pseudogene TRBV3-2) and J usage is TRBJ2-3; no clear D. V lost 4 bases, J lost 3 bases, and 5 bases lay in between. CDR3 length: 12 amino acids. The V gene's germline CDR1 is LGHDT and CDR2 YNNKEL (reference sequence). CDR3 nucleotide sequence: TGTGCCAGCAGCCCTACTACAGATACGCAGTATTTT. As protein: CASSPTTDTQYF.

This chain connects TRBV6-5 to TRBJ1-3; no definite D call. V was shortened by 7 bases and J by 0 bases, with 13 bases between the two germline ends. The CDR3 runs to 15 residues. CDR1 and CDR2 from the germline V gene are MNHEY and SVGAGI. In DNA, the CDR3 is TGTGCCAGCACTCCACCGGGAGACTCTGGAAACACCATATATTTT. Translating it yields CASTPPGDSGNTIYF.

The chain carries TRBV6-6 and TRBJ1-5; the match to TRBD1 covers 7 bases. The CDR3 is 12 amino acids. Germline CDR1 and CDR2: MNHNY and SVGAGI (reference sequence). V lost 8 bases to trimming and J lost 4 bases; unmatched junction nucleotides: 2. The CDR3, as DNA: TGTGCCAGCGGGACAGCGAATCAGCCCCAGCATTTT. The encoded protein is CASGTANQPQHF.

The CDR3 DNA reads as TGTGCCAGTAGTATTCTATCGGGACAGGGGGGTACCGGGGAGCTGTTTTTT. Translating it yields CASSILSGQGGTGELFF. The chain has TRBV19 and TRBJ2-2, with 11 nucleotides matching TRBD1. The V segment lost 3 bases and the J segment 5 bases; nucleotides outside the gene matches: 8. Per germline, CDR1 LNHDA and CDR2 SQIVND (reference sequence). This CDR3 spans 17 amino acids.

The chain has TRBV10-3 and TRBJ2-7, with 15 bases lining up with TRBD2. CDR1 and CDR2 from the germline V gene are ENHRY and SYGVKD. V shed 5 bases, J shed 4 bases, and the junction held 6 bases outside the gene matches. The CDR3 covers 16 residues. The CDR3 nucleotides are TGTGCCATCAGTCGGGGACTAGCGGGAGGTGTTTACGAGCAGTACTTC. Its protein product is CAISRGLAGGVYEQYF.

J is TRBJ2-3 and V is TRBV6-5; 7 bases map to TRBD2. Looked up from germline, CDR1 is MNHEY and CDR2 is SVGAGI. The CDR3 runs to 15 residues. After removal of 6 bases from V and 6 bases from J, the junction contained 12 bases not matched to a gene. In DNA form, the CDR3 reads TGTGCCAGCAGGGTCGGGAGGAGGGCCAGGGATACGCAGTATTTT. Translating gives CASRVGRRARDTQYF.

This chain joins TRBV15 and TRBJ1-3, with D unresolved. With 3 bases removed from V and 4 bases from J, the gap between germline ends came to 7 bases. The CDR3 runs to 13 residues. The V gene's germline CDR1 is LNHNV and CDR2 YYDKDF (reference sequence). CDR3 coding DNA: TGTGCCACCAGCAGCGAACAAGGAAACACCATATATTTT. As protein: CATSSEQGNTIYF.

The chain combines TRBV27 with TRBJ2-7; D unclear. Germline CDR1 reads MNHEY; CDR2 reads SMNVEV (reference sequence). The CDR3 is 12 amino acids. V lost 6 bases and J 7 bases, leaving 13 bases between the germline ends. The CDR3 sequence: CASRNLLREQYF. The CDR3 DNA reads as TGTGCCAGCAGAAATCTCCTACGGGAGCAGTACTTC.

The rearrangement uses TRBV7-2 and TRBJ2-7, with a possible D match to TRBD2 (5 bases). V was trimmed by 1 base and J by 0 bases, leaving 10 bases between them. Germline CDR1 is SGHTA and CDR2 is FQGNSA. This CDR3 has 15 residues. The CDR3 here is CASSLDIGISYEQYF. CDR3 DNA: TGTGCCAGCAGCTTAGATATCGGGATCTCCTACGAGCAGTACTTC.

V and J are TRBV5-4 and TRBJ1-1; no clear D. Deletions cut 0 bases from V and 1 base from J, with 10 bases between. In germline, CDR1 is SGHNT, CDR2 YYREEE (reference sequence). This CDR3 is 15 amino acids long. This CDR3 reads CASSLAGSKNTEAFF. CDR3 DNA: TGTGCCAGCAGCTTGGCTGGCAGTAAGAACACTGAAGCTTTCTTT.

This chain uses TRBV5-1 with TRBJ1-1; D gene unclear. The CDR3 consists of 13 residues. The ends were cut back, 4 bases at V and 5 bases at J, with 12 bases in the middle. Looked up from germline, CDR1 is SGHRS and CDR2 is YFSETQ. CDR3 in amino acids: CASSPEARTEAFF. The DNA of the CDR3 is TGCGCCAGCAGCCCGGAGGCCCGGACTGAAGCTTTCTTT.

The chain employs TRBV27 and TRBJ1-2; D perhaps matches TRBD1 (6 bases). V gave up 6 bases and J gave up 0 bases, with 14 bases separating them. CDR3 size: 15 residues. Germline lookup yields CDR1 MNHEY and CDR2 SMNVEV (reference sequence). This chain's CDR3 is CASRPTGLANYGYTF. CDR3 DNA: TGTGCCAGCAGACCGACAGGCCTAGCTAACTATGGCTACACCTTC.

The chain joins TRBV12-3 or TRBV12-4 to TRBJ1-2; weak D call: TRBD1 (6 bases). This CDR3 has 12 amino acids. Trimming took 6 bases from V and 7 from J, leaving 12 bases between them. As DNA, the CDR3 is TGTGCCAGCAGCCCGGGACAACGTGGCTACACCTTC. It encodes CASSPGQRGYTF.

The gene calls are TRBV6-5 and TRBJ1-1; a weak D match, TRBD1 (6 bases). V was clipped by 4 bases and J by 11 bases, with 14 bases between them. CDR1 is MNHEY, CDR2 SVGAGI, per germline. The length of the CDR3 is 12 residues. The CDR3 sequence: CASSSQGFTAFF. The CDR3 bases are TGTGCCAGCAGTTCACAGGGATTCACGGCTTTCTTT.

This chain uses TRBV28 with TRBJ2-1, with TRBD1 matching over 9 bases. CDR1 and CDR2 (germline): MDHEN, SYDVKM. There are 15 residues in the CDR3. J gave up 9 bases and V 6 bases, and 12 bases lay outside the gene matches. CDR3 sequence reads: CASSIQGAKRLEQFF. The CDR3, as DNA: TGTGCCAGCAGCATACAGGGGGCCAAGCGACTTGAGCAGTTCTTC. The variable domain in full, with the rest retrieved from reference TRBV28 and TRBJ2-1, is DVKVTQSSRYLVKRTGEKVFLECVQDMDHENMFWYRQDPGLGLRLIYFSYDVKMKEKGDIPEGYSVSREKKERFSLILESASTNQTSMYLCASSIQGAKRLEQFFGPGTRLTVL.

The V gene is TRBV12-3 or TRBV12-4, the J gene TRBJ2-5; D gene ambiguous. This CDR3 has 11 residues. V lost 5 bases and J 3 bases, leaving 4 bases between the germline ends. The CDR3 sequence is CASSQEETQYF. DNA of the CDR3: TGTGCCAGCAGTCAGGAAGAGACCCAGTACTTC.